These 21 T cell receptor beta chains came from one sample sequenced in a study of T cells in Graves' hyperthyroidism and ophthalmopathy. RNA transcripts were the template for amplifying TCR beta CDR3 regions. RT-PCR in the first round (using the HTBI primer set) targeted the TCR CDR3. TCRdb re-called the multiplex PCR reads through MiXCR, storing one row per CDR3 protein. The table records about 610,000 distinct CDR3 sequences, roughly 15% of them present only once. The sample consisted of blood. These receptors all stem from a woman aged 40 to 49 with Graves' ophthalmopathy.

This clonotype appeared many times. The rearrangement joins TRBV25-1 to TRBJ2-5; possible D gene TRBD1, 6 bases. Looked up from germline, CDR1 is MGHDK and CDR2 is SYGVNS. V was trimmed by 3 bases and J by 1 base, leaving 18 bases between them. The CDR3 runs to 17 residues. The CDR3 loop reads CASSDSTPDRLQETQYF. The CDR3 nucleotides are TGTGCCAGCAGTGATTCGACCCCCGACAGGCTCCAAGAGACCCAGTACTTC.

This clonotype appeared many times. This rearrangement joins TRBV28 to TRBJ1-2; no clear D. Between the trimmed V and J ends, which lost 5 bases and 5 bases, there was a span of 12 bases. This CDR3 is built from 13 residues. Germline CDR1 is MDHEN and CDR2 is SYDVKM. The CDR3 DNA reads TGTGCCAGCAGTGCAACAGACGTGTATGGCTACACCTTC. This encodes CASSATDVYGYTF.

This clonotype has a count of ten or more. The rearrangement links TRBV12-3 or TRBV12-4 to TRBJ2-2, with D perhaps TRBD2 (5 bases). This CDR3 comprises 14 residues. Trimming took 8 bases from V and 0 from J, leaving 10 bases between them. CDR3 in DNA: TGTGCCAGCGGACGGGGAACGAACACCGGGGAGCTGTTTTTT. Translating it yields CASGRGTNTGELFF.

Ten or more counts support this clonotype. The chain combines TRBV28 with TRBJ1-5; a possible D gene is TRBD1 (5 bases). Germline V CDR1 and CDR2: MDHEN, SYDVKM. Trimming took off 8 bases at V and 5 bases at J, with 10 bases between the two ends. The CDR3 is made up of 12 amino acids. The CDR3 is CASGGTDQPQHF. The CDR3 DNA is TGTGCCAGCGGGGGGACGGATCAGCCCCAGCATTTT.

The rearrangement joins TRBV5-1 to TRBJ1-2, with D unresolved. V shed 2 bases and J shed 6 bases, with 8 bases lying between them. The germline V gene encodes CDR1 SGHRS and CDR2 YFSETQ. The CDR3 spans 12 residues. CDR3 sequence reads: CASSFLGHGYTF. The CDR3 coding sequence is TGCGCCAGCAGCTTTTTAGGACATGGCTACACCTTC. The full variable domain, its missing parts supplied by reference TRBV5-1 and TRBJ1-2, is KAGVTQTPRYLIKTRGQQVTLSCSPISGHRSVSWYQQTPGQGLQFLFEYFSETQRNKGNFPGRFSGRQFSNSRSEMNVSTLELGDSALYLCASSFLGHGYTFGSGTRLTVV.

At least ten counts were recorded for this clonotype. V usage is TRBV20-1 and J usage is TRBJ2-5, with TRBD1 matching over 8 bases. V lost 3 bases, J lost 5 bases, and 8 bases stayed unmatched. CDR1 is DFQATT and CDR2 is SNEGSKA in the germline V gene (reference sequence). The CDR3 has 14 amino acids. The CDR3 DNA sequence: TGCAGTGCTAGGTCGACAGGGGTGTGGGAGACCCAGTACTTC. This sequence encodes CSARSTGVWETQYF.

This clonotype appeared many times. The chain joins TRBV28 to TRBJ2-7, with a possible D match to TRBD1 (5 bases). Trimming left V 4 bases short and J 4 bases short, with 17 bases between. This CDR3 contains 15 residues. The germline V gene has CDR1 MDHEN and CDR2 SYDVKM. The CDR3 nucleotides read TGTGCCAGCAGTTCAACAGGCACCTTGGGGTACGAGCAGTACTTC. Its protein product is CASSSTGTLGYEQYF.

This clonotype was counted many times. The chain uses TRBV6-2 or TRBV6-3 and TRBJ1-5; possible D gene TRBD1, 5 bases. Per germline, CDR1 MNHEY and CDR2 SVGEGT. Trimming left V 8 bases short and J 2 bases short, with 13 bases between. There are 14 residues in the CDR3. CDR3 loop: CASCKGTGNQPQHF. In DNA, the CDR3 is TGTGCCAGCTGTAAGGGGACGGGCAATCAGCCCCAGCATTTT.

This clonotype has a count of ten or more. Written as DNA, the CDR3 is TGTGCCAGTTCCAGAGACAGGTTGAACACCGGGGAGCTGTTTTTT. Translation gives CASSRDRLNTGELFF. The chain is built from TRBV19 and TRBJ2-2; TRBD1 might be the D (6 bases). This CDR3 comprises 15 residues. The V end lost 8 bases, the J end lost 1 base, and 14 bases lay between the germline ends. In germline, CDR1 is LNHDA, CDR2 SQIVND (reference sequence).

This clonotype was detected a few times. The chain combines TRBV6-1 with TRBJ2-6, with D unclear. The CDR3 runs to 15 residues. Germline V gene lookup returns CDR1 MNHNS and CDR2 SASEGT. Trimming left V 4 bases short and J 2 bases short, with 9 bases between. The CDR3 DNA is TGTGCCAGCAGTGCCCGTTTAACTGGGGCCAACGTCCTGACTTTC. Translated, it gives CASSARLTGANVLTF.

The chain joins TRBV6-2 or TRBV6-3 to TRBJ2-7, with D maybe TRBD2 (5 bases). Germline CDR1 reads MNHEY; CDR2 reads SVGEGT. This CDR3 has 14 residues. V lost 2 bases and J 8 bases, leaving 16 bases between the germline ends. The CDR3 sequence is CASSYGVKLGKQYF. The CDR3 bases are TGTGCCAGCAGTTACGGAGTGAAACTAGGGAAGCAGTACTTC.

This clonotype appeared many times. The rearrangement joins TRBV6-2 or TRBV6-3 to TRBJ2-6; tentatively, D is TRBD1 (5 bases). This CDR3 comprises 18 residues. Trimming stripped 5 bases from V and 0 bases from J, with 17 bases between. From germline, CDR1 is MNHEY and CDR2 SVGEGT. CDR3 coding DNA: TGTGCCAGCAGTCTCCTTGATAGGGGTTTCTCTGGGGCCAACGTCCTGACTTTC. It codes for CASSLLDRGFSGANVLTF.

There are many counts of this clonotype. The J gene is TRBJ2-2, the V gene TRBV28; D gene ambiguous. The CDR3 spans 15 residues. Germline V gene data show CDR1 as MDHEN and CDR2 as SYDVKM. The V gene lost 5 bases and the J gene lost 1 base, with 11 bases spanning the gap. CDR3 sequence reads: CASSNWAKNTGELFF. As DNA, the CDR3 is TGTGCCAGCAGTAATTGGGCCAAGAACACCGGGGAGCTGTTTTTT.

This rearrangement joins TRBV6-1 to TRBJ1-1; perhaps TRBD1 as D (6 bases). Per the germline V gene, CDR1 is MNHNS and CDR2 is SASEGT. V lost 5 bases, J lost 5 bases, and 21 bases lay in between. The CDR3 runs to 16 residues. The CDR3 DNA is TGTGCCAGCAGTCCCTTGACAGGTAGGGGGAGGACTGAAGCTTTCTTT. Amino acids: CASSPLTGRGRTEAFF.

The sample holds many counts of this clonotype. The chain has TRBV28 and TRBJ2-7, with D tentatively TRBD1 or TRBD2 (5 bases each). CDR1 and CDR2 (germline): MDHEN, SYDVKM. V was trimmed by 5 bases and J by 2 bases, leaving 16 bases between them. This CDR3 has 15 residues. The CDR3 region has the DNA TGTGCCAGCAGTCCGCTTGGGGGAAGGGCCTACGAGCAGTACTTC. Protein product: CASSPLGGRAYEQYF.

Ten or more counts support this clonotype. This rearrangement joins TRBV2 to TRBJ1-1, with TRBD1 as a possible D gene (5 bases). Germline V gene lookup returns CDR1 SNHLY and CDR2 FYNNEI. Trimming stripped 8 bases from V and 3 bases from J, with 13 bases between. The CDR3 length is 13 residues. The CDR3: CASQGGAYTEAFF. CDR3 sequence (DNA): TGTGCCAGCCAAGGCGGGGCTTACACTGAAGCTTTCTTT.

This clonotype was found many times. CDR3 sequence: CASSSLDSGETQYF. As DNA, the CDR3 is TGTGCCAGCAGTTCCCTGGACAGCGGAGAGACCCAGTACTTC. J is TRBJ2-5 and V is TRBV6-5; D perhaps matches TRBD1 (6 bases). The germline gives CDR1 MNHEY, CDR2 SVGAGI. With 4 bases removed from V and 4 bases from J, the gap between germline ends came to 13 bases. This CDR3 spans 14 amino acids.

This clonotype has more than one count but fewer than ten. The genes are TRBV3-1 and TRBJ1-1; D is perhaps TRBD1 (5 bases). The CDR3 has 15 residues. Deletions cut 3 bases from V and 4 bases from J, with 15 bases between. The germline CDR1 and CDR2 sequences are LGHDT and YNNKEL (reference sequence). CDR3 sequence reads: CASSQGTSTSTEAFF. The CDR3 DNA reads TGTGCCAGCAGCCAGGGGACTTCCACCAGCACTGAAGCTTTCTTT.

This clonotype has at least ten counts. The V and J genes are TRBV29-1 and TRBJ1-2; D remains unclear. The CDR3 contains 9 residues. Germline assignment: CDR1 SQVTM and CDR2 ANQGSEA. Trimming removed 4 bases at V and 6 bases at J, with 3 bases between. CDR3 nucleotides: TGCAGCGTTGTGGATGGCTACACCTTC. Its translation is CSVVDGYTF.

In this sample, this clonotype turned up many times. The V gene is TRBV11-2, the J gene TRBJ1-2; D gene uncertain. This CDR3 region has 13 residues. The germline V gene encodes CDR1 SGHAT and CDR2 FQNNGV. Trimming left V 8 bases short and J 3 bases short, with 13 bases between. In DNA form, the CDR3 reads TGTGCCAGCGGTCCCAGTGGTGACTATGGCTACACCTTC. This codes for CASGPSGDYGYTF.

This clonotype occurred many times. CDR3 amino acids: CASSRLRSPLYYGYTF. Here the CDR3 DNA reads TGTGCCAGCAGCCGATTGAGGAGCCCCCTCTACTATGGCTACACCTTC. V and J are TRBV28 and TRBJ1-2; D is unresolved. The CDR3 is made up of 16 amino acids. Germline V CDR1 and CDR2: MDHEN, SYDVKM. Trimming shortened V by 6 bases and J by 3 bases, and 20 bases separated the two germline ends.